These T cell receptor beta chains were read from a single sample in a study of spatial heterogeneity in lung cancer. Using its own MiXCR run on the 5' RACE reads, TCRdb lists one record per CDR3 protein. Of 40,000 to 50,000 distinct CDR3 sequences detected, approximately 13% appear once; the ten largest clones hold about 57%. The sequencing here drew on PBMCs, taken at surgery. These receptors originate from a male donor with early-stage non-small cell lung cancer. Each CDR3 is given with its conserved first and last residue. The D gene is left open where the match is weak. Some rows have no size entry. The others give once, few or many, or a class for an expanded clone.

>TRBJ1-1|NA|TRBD1|TRBV5-6
TGTGCCAGCAGCTTGGTTAACAGGGGGACTGAAGCTTTCTTT
CASSLVNRGTEAFF
>TRBJ2-5|few|TRBD1|TRBV5-1
TGCGCCAGCAGCTCAGGGACAGGGGGTCAAGAGACCCAGTACTTC
CASSSGTGGQETQYF
>TRBJ2-5|many|NA|TRBV19
TGTGCCAGTAGGATTGGGGAGACCCAGTACTTC
CASRIGETQYF
>TRBJ1-2|many|NA|TRBV4-1
TGCGCCAGCAGCCTCTCCCGCTGGACGGGGACGAACTATGGCTACACCTTC
CASSLSRWTGTNYGYTF
>TRBJ2-3|few|TRBD2|TRBV9
TGTGCCAGCAGCGTAGAGGGGAGGGACTATGGCACAGATACGCAGTATTTT
CASSVEGRDYGTDTQYF
>TRBJ2-2|NA|NA|TRBV20-1
TGCAGTGCTAGTAGAGGGCGTCCGAACACCGGGGAGCTGTTTTTT
CSASRGRPNTGELFF
>TRBJ2-7|few|NA|TRBV9
TGTGCCAGCAGCACCGGACACGACGAGCAGTACTTC
CASSTGHDEQYF
>TRBJ1-2|NA|NA|TRBV29-1
TGCAGCAGTGGACGTGGTGATCCGCTCTATGGCTACACCTTC
CSSGRGDPLYGYTF
>TRBJ2-7|many|NA|TRBV5-6
TGTGCCAGCAGCCTCGCGACCGGCGAGCAGTACTTC
CASSLATGEQYF
>TRBJ2-2|NA|NA|TRBV12-3/TRBV12-4
TGTGCCAGCAGTTTAAATTCTAGCCCGAACACCGGGGAGCTGTTTTTT
CASSLNSSPNTGELFF
>TRBJ1-6|many|NA|TRBV21-1
TGTGCCAGCAGCAAAGTTGGGGGGCTATTGGGTTCACCCCTCCACTTT
CASSKVGGLLGSPLHF
>TRBJ2-5|many|NA|TRBV7-9
TGTGCCAGCAGCTTAGCGCAAAGGGTTGAGACCCAGTACTTC
CASSLAQRVETQYF
>TRBJ1-2|once|NA|TRBV20-1
TGCAGTGCCGCGGACAGCGAGCGGTATGGCTACACCTTC
CSAADSERYGYTF
>TRBJ2-7|many|NA|TRBV5-1
TGCGCCAGCAGCTTGCCAGGGCCCTCCTACGAGCAGTACTTC
CASSLPGPSYEQYF
>TRBJ1-2|NA|NA|TRBV7-8
TGTGCCAGCACCCTCAACATCGGCTATGGCTACACCTTC
CASTLNIGYGYTF
>TRBJ2-2|NA|TRBD1|TRBV7-6
TGTGCCAGCAGCGACCGGACAGGGGGCACCGGGGAGCTGTTTTTT
CASSDRTGGTGELFF
>TRBJ2-1|many|NA|TRBV29-1
TGCAGCGTTTCAGGGGGGAGCTCCTACAATGAGCAGTTCTTC
CSVSGGSSYNEQFF
>TRBJ2-1|many|TRBD2|TRBV19
TGTGCCAGTGGTAGCGGGGGGGCCGCGTACAATGAGCAGTTCTTC
CASGSGGAAYNEQFF
>TRBJ2-2|many|NA|TRBV7-9
TGTGCCAGCAGCTTACGGATTGGAGGCACCGGGGAGCTGTTTTTT
CASSLRIGGTGELFF
>TRBJ1-4|NA|NA|TRBV7-8
TGTGCCAGCAGCTTTCTGGATTTGAATGAAAAACTGTTTTTT
CASSFLDLNEKLFF